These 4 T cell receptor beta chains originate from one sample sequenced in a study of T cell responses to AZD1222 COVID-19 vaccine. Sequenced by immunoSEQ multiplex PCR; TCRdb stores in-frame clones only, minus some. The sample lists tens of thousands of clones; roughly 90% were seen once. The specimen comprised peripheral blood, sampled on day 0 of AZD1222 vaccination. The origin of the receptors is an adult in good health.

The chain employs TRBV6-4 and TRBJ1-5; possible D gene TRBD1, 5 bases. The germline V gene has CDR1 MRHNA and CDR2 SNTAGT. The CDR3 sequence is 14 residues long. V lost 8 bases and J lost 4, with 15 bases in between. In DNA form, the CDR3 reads TGTGCCAGCCCTTATCTCAGGGCTAATCAGCCCCAGCATTTT. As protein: CASPYLRANQPQHF.

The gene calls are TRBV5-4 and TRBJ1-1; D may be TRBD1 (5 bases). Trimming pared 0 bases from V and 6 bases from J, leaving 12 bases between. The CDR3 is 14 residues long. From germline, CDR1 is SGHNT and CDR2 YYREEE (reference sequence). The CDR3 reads CASSLVAGQPEAFF. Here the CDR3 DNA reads TGTGCCAGCAGCTTGGTAGCGGGGCAGCCTGAAGCTTTCTTT. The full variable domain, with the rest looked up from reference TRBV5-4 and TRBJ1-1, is ETGVTQSPTHLIKTRGQQVTLRCSSQSGHNTVSWYQQALGQGPQFIFQYYREEENGRGNFPPRFSGLQFPNYSSELNVNALELDDSALYLCASSLVAGQPEAFFGQGTRLTVV.

In nucleotides, the CDR3 is TGTGCCACCAGCGGGGGTACCCCCCTCTACTACGAGCAGTACTTC. As protein: CATSGGTPLYYEQYF. The rearrangement uses TRBV15 and TRBJ2-7; D is possibly TRBD1 or TRBD2 (5 bases each). Germline V lookup: CDR1 LNHNV, CDR2 YYDKDF (reference sequence). This CDR3 is built from 15 residues. Trimming cost V 5 bases and J 3 bases, with 17 bases left between them.

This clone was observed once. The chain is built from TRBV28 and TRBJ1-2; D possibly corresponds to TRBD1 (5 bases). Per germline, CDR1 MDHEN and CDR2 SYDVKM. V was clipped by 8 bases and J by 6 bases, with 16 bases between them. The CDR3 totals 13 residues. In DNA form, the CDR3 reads TGTGCCAGCTCCCCTCGACGGGGGGATGGCTACACCTTC. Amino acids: CASSPRRGDGYTF.